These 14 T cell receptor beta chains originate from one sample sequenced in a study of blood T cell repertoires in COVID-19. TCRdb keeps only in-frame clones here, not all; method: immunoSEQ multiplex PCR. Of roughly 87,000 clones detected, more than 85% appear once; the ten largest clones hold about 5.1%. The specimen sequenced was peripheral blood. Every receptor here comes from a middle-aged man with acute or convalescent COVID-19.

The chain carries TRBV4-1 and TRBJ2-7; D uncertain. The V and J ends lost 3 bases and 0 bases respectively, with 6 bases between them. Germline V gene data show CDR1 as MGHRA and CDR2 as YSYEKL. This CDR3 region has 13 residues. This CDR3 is CASSHLSSYEQYF. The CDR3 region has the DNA TGCGCCAGCAGCCACCTAAGCTCCTACGAGCAGTACTTC.

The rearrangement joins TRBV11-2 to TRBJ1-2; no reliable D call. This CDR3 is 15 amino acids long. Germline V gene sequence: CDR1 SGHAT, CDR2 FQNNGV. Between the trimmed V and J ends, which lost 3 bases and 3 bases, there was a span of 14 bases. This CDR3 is CASSLVRRTHYGYTF. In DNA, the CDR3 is TGTGCCAGCAGCTTGGTCCGTCGCACTCACTATGGCTACACCTTC.

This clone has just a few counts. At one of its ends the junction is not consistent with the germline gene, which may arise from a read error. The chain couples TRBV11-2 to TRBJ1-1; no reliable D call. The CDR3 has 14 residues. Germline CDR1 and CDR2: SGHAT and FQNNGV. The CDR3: CASSLDDRGSEAFF. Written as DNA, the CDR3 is TGTGCCAGCAGCTTAGATGATCGAGGATCTGAGGCTTTCTTT.

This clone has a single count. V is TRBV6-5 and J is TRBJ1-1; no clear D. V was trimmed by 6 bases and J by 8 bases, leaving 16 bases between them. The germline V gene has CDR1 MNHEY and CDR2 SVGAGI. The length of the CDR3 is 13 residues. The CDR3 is CASSPWGGREAFF. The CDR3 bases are TGTGCCAGCAGCCCCTGGGGAGGCCGAGAAGCTTTCTTT.

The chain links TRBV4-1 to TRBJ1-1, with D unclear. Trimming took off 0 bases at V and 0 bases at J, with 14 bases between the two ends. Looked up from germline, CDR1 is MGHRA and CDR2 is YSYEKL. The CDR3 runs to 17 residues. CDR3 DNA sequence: TGCGCCAGCAGCCAAGATTTCGGGTTGGCGATGAACACTGAAGCTTTCTTT. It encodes CASSQDFGLAMNTEAFF.

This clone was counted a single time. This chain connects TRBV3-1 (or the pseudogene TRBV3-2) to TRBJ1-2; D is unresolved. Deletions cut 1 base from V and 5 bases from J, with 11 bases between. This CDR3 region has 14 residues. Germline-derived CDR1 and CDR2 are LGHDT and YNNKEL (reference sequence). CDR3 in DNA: TGTGCCAGCAGCCAAGGGCCAGGCCCTTATGGCTACACCTTC. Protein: CASSQGPGPYGYTF.

The CDR3 region has the DNA TGTGCCAGCAGCCAAGATCGGGCCGGGGGGGAGCAGTACTTC. Translated, it gives CASSQDRAGGEQYF. V is TRBV4-2 and J is TRBJ2-7; 7 nucleotides match TRBD2. Germline V lookup: CDR1 LGHNA, CDR2 YNFKEQ. There are 14 residues in the CDR3. V lost 0 bases to trimming and J lost 7 bases; unmatched junction nucleotides: 6.

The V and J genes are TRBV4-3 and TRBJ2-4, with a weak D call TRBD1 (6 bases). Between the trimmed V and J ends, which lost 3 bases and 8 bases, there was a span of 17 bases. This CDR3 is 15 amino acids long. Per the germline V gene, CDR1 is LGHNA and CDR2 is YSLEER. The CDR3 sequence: CASSHGLRGSDIQYF. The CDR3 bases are TGCGCCAGCAGCCATGGACTCAGGGGTTCGGACATTCAGTACTTC.

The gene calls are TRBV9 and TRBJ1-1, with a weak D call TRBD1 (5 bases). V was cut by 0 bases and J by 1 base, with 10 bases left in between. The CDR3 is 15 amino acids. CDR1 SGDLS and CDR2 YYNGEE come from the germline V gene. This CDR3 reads CASSVGGTANTEAFF. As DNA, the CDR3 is TGTGCCAGCAGCGTAGGCGGGACGGCGAACACTGAAGCTTTCTTT.

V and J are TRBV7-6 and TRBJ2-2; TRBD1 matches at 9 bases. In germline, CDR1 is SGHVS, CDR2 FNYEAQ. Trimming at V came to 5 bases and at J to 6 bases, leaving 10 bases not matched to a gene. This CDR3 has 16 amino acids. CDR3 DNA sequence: TGTGCCAGCAGCCCCCCGAGGACAGGGGATGCCGGGGAGCTGTTTTTT. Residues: CASSPPRTGDAGELFF.

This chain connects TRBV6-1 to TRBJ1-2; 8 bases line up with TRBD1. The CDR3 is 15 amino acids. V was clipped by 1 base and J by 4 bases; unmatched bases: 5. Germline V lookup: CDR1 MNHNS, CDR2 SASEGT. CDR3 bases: TGTGCCAGCAGTGAAGGACAGGGGAACAGCTATGGCTACACCTTC. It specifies CASSEGQGNSYGYTF.

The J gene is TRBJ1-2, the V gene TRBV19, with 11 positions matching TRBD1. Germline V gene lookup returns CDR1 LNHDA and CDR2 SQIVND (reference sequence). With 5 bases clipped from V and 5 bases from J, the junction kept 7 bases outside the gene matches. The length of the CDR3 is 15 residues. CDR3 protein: CASSYGTGGGYGYTF. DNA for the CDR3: TGTGCCAGTAGTTACGGGACAGGGGGAGGGTATGGCTACACCTTC.

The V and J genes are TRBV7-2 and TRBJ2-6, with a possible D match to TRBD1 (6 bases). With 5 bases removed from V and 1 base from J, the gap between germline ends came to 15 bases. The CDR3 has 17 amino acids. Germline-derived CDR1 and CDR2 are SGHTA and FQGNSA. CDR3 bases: TGTGCCAGCAGCCAGAGGGACATGCCTTCTGGGGCCAACGTCCTGACTTTC. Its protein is CASSQRDMPSGANVLTF.

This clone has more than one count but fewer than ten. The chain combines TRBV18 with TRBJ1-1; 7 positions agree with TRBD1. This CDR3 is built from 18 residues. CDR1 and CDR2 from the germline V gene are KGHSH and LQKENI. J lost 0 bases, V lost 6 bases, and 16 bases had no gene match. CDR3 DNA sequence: TGTGCCAGCTCCAAGATAGGGCCCAGGGGGAGTATGAACACTGAAGCTTTCTTT. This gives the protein CASSKIGPRGSMNTEAFF.